This T cell receptor (beta chain) was retrieved from a study of T cell changes during pregnancy in multiple sclerosis. The method was immunoSEQ multiplex PCR; TCRdb's version includes in-frame clones alone and lacks a portion of them. The sample shows roughly 50,000 clones, about 90% of them seen only once. The germline gives CDR1 MGHDK, CDR2 SYGVNS. V shed 6 bases and J shed 4 bases, with 11 bases lying between them. CDR3 size: 13 residues. The chain combines TRBV25-1 with TRBJ2-3, with TRBD2 as a possible D gene (7 bases). The material was peripheral blood, obtained after pregnancy. The receptor's source is a female donor in good health, enrolled as a control in a pregnancy study. The CDR3 sequence is CASREGGADTQYF. CDR3 DNA sequence: TGTGCCAGCAGAGAGGGGGGGGCAGATACGCAGTATTTT.